This entry lists 29 T cell receptor beta chains sequenced from one sample in a study of T cell repertoires in aging, cancer and after chemotherapy. TRB rearrangements spanning V, D and J were amplified using mixed TRB-A/B primers. TCRdb passed the multiplex PCR reads through MiXCR, listing each CDR3 protein once. The repertoire holds about 630 distinct CDR3 sequences, roughly 25% seen once, with less than 70% in the top ten. The template was genomic DNA from peripheral blood, not RNA. What was sequenced was blood. Receptors originate from a human donor with a solid tumor.

The chain is built from TRBV5-1 and TRBJ1-4; TRBD1 matches 8 bases. The CDR3 has 16 residues. The germline V gene has CDR1 SGHRS and CDR2 YFSETQ. With V trimmed by 5 bases and J by 0 bases, 6 bases remained unmatched. Here the CDR3 reads CASSADRVSTNEKLFF. The CDR3 coding sequence is TGCGCCAGCAGTGCGGACAGGGTTTCAACTAATGAAAAACTGTTTTTT.

This clonotype was detected only a few times. V usage is TRBV11-2 and J usage is TRBJ1-2, with D perhaps TRBD1 (5 bases). CDR1 and CDR2 (germline): SGHAT, FQNNGV. Trimming cost V 5 bases and J 4 bases, with 20 bases left between them. CDR3 size: 16 residues. The CDR3 loop reads CASSGLPGHSGYGYTF. The CDR3 DNA sequence: TGTGCCAGCAGCGGGCTGCCGGGGCATTCGGGCTATGGCTACACCTTC.

This clonotype is classed as medium-sized (0.01 to 0.1%). The V call is TRBV6-6, the J call TRBJ1-1; no firm D call. The length of the CDR3 is 14 residues. Germline V gene data show CDR1 as MNHNY and CDR2 as SVGAGI (reference sequence). Trimming left V 7 bases short and J 0 bases short, with 12 bases between. Here the CDR3 reads CASNLANLNTEAFF. Written as DNA, the CDR3 is TGTGCCAGCAACTTGGCCAATTTGAACACTGAAGCTTTCTTT.

In its sample, this clonotype ranks as medium-sized. The chain recombines TRBV7-6 with TRBJ2-3, with D perhaps matching TRBD2 (6 bases). Germline V gives CDR1 SGHVS, CDR2 FNYEAQ. This CDR3 contains 16 residues. With 5 bases removed from V and 0 bases from J, the gap between germline ends came to 15 bases. Here the CDR3 reads CASSPSGGTSTDTQYF. In nucleotides, the CDR3 is TGTGCCAGCAGCCCTTCAGGCGGGACTAGCACAGATACGCAGTATTTT.

This clonotype was detected once. This chain uses TRBV7-2 with TRBJ1-6; D perhaps matches TRBD1 (6 bases). Germline CDR1 and CDR2: SGHTA and FQGNSA. The CDR3 sequence is 15 residues long. Trimming removed 5 bases from V and 9 bases from J, with 17 bases in between. The CDR3 sequence: CASSPFPGARSPLHF. The CDR3 nucleotides read TGTGCCAGCAGCCCGTTCCCGGGGGCGCGTTCACCCCTCCACTTT.

By share, this clonotype ranks as large. This chain uses TRBV30 with TRBJ2-7; D is tentatively TRBD1 or TRBD2 (7 bases each). Germline assignment: CDR1 GTSNPN and CDR2 SVGIG (reference sequence). The CDR3 runs 13 residues. V lost 6 bases and J 2 bases, leaving 14 bases between the germline ends. The CDR3 loop reads CACNRGGTYEQYF. CDR3 DNA sequence: TGTGCCTGCAACAGGGGAGGGACCTACGAGCAGTACTTC.

The rearrangement joins TRBV12-3 or TRBV12-4 to TRBJ2-2; possible D gene TRBD1, 6 bases. The CDR3 has 14 amino acids. V lost 3 bases, J lost 14 bases, and 19 bases lay in between. The CDR3 sequence is CASSFSVRTADLFF. Written as DNA, the CDR3 is TGTGCCAGCAGTTTCTCGGTTAGGACAGCTGATCTGTTTTTT.

In this sample, this clonotype is medium-sized. V usage is TRBV7-6 and J usage is TRBJ2-3; 8 bases are a match to TRBD2. The junction had 13 bases not matched to a gene; V was cut back by 5 bases and J by 6 bases. The CDR3 loop spans 16 amino acids. CDR1 is SGHVS, CDR2 FNYEAQ, per germline. The DNA for the CDR3 is TGTGCCAGCAGCCTCCCTAGACGGGGGGGCCGGGATACGCAGTATTTT. Its translation: CASSLPRRGGRDTQYF.

CDR3 sequence reads: CSARARAAASTEAFF. Written as DNA, the CDR3 is TGCAGTGCTAGAGCCCGGGCGGCAGCCAGCACTGAAGCTTTCTTT. The rearrangement uses TRBV20-1 and TRBJ1-1; D is undetermined. There are 15 residues in the CDR3. V lost 1 base to trimming and J lost 4 bases, with 16 bases between them. Germline V lookup: CDR1 DFQATT, CDR2 SNEGSKA (reference sequence).

The chain links TRBV20-1 to TRBJ2-1; D may correspond to TRBD1 or TRBD2 (5 bases each). The CDR3 length is 12 residues. The germline gives CDR1 DFQATT, CDR2 SNEGSKA (reference sequence). The V end was cut by 7 bases, the J end by 10 bases, with 17 bases between. CDR3: CSEQRGVGEQFF. The CDR3 nucleotides read TGCAGTGAACAGAGGGGTGTGGGGGAGCAGTTCTTC.

The genes are TRBV6-4 and TRBJ1-5; 10 bases agree with TRBD1. Germline CDR1 is MRHNA and CDR2 is SNTAGT. This CDR3 contains 17 residues. V dropped 7 bases and J dropped 7; count of bases not matched to a gene: 16. CDR3 sequence reads: CASNPRQGAKHDQPQHF. Written as DNA, the CDR3 is TGTGCCAGCAATCCTAGACAGGGGGCAAAGCATGACCAGCCCCAGCATTTT.

This chain links TRBV5-1 with TRBJ1-2; 8 bases are shared with TRBD1. V trimming: 3 bases; J trimming: 4 bases; junction bases outside the gene matches: 11. From germline, CDR1 is SGHRS and CDR2 YFSETQ. The CDR3 is made up of 16 amino acids. The CDR3: CASSSDNQTGGYGYTF. CDR3 sequence (DNA): TGCGCCAGCAGCTCCGACAACCAAACAGGGGGCTATGGCTACACCTTC.

This clonotype was observed a handful of times. The CDR3 is CASRLGQGDLYEQYF. The CDR3 DNA reads as TGCGCCAGCCGTCTAGGACAGGGGGATCTCTACGAGCAGTACTTC. V gene TRBV5-1 combines with J gene TRBJ2-7, with 10 bases aligning to TRBD1. CDR1 is SGHRS and CDR2 is YFSETQ in the germline V gene. The CDR3 has 15 residues. Unmatched junction bases numbered 10, after V lost 7 bases and J lost 3 bases.

Comments on this clonotype: A much bigger clone sits one base away, suggesting this may be a read error. The chain is built from TRBV6-2 or TRBV6-3 and TRBJ2-1; D remains ambiguous. The germline CDR1 and CDR2 sequences are MNHEY and SVGEGT. The CDR3 runs to 11 residues. The V end lost 3 bases, the J end lost 11 bases, and 8 bases lay between the germline ends. CDR3 amino acids: CASSYKFKQFF. CDR3 sequence (DNA): TGTGCCAGCAGTTATAAGTTTAAGCAGTTCTTC.

The chain recombines TRBV5-1 with TRBJ1-3; D is undetermined. The CDR3 loop spans 16 amino acids. The germline gives CDR1 SGHRS, CDR2 YFSETQ. V gave up 7 bases and J gave up 4 bases, with 21 bases separating them. This CDR3 is CASSQGYDYRGNTIYF. The CDR3 DNA reads TGCGCCAGCTCCCAAGGGTACGATTATAGAGGAAACACCATATATTTT.

This clonotype was observed a handful of times. The CDR3 loop reads CASSIGSRGREKLFF. The CDR3 DNA sequence: TGTGCCAGTAGTATAGGATCGAGGGGGCGTGAAAAACTGTTTTTT. This chain connects TRBV19 to TRBJ1-4; the match to TRBD1 covers 7 bases. Germline CDR1 and CDR2: LNHDA and SQIVND (reference sequence). CDR3 size: 15 residues. After removal of 1 base from V and 7 bases from J, the junction contained 6 bases not matched to a gene.

In its sample, this clonotype ranks as large. The CDR3 DNA sequence: TGTGCCAGCAGCTACCTCCTGAGCCACTCCTACGAGCAGTACTTC. This encodes CASSYLLSHSYEQYF. This sequence joins TRBV5-6 and TRBJ2-7, with D unclear. V was cut by 3 bases and J by 0 bases, with 13 bases left in between. Germline assignment: CDR1 SGHDT and CDR2 YYEEEE. The CDR3 runs 15 residues.

The chain has TRBV7-2 and TRBJ1-2; TRBD1 is a possible D gene (5 bases). V was pared by 2 bases and J by 9 bases, with 19 bases between. This CDR3 is 15 amino acids long. Germline CDR1 is SGHTA and CDR2 is FQGNSA. The CDR3 reads CASSLTGTGPRSYTF. For the CDR3, the DNA is TGTGCCAGCAGCTTAACCGGGACGGGCCCTAGGAGCTACACCTTC.

This rearrangement joins TRBV10-3 to TRBJ2-2; the D is unclear. The CDR3 has 15 amino acids. Germline V gene data show CDR1 as ENHRY and CDR2 as SYGVKD. V was cut by 0 bases and J by 5 bases, with 10 bases left in between. The CDR3, as DNA: TGTGCCATCAGTGAGTCAGGCGGCCCAACCGGGGAGCTGTTTTTT. It encodes CAISESGGPTGELFF.

As for this clonotype: Since a much larger clone is just one base distant, this may be a read error. V is TRBV12-3 or TRBV12-4 and J is TRBJ2-5; D is possibly TRBD2 (6 bases). V gave up 10 bases and J gave up 7 bases, with 22 bases separating them. The CDR3 contains 14 residues. The CDR3 bases are TGTGCCAACACCCGCCCGGTCCTGGAGGGGACCCAGTACTTC. This gives the protein CANTRPVLEGTQYF.

The chain has TRBV19 and TRBJ2-7, with 7 nucleotides matching TRBD2. In germline, CDR1 is LNHDA, CDR2 SQIVND (reference sequence). This CDR3 comprises 13 residues. The CDR3 nucleotides read TGTGTTAGTAGTAAGTTTTCGGGGGGCGAGCAGTACTTC. Its translation: CVSSKFSGGEQYF. The variable domain in full, with the rest retrieved from reference TRBV19 and TRBJ2-7, is DGGITQSPKYLFRKEGQNVTLSCEQNLNHDAMYWYRQDPGQGLRLIYYSQIVNDFQKGDIAEGYSVSREKKESFPLTVTSAQKNPTAFYLCVSSKFSGGEQYFGPGTRLTVT.

This clonotype came up once. A much larger clone differs by one base, so this may be a read error. The rearrangement joins TRBV19 to TRBJ2-2; D might be TRBD1 (6 bases). This CDR3 region has 16 residues. V lost 9 bases and J 1 base, leaving 18 bases between the germline ends. Germline V gene lookup returns CDR1 LNHDA and CDR2 SQIVND (reference sequence). DNA of the CDR3: TGTGCCAGCCAACGTGGGACATCCAAGAACACCGGGGAGCTGTTTTTT. Translation: CASQRGTSKNTGELFF.

The J gene is TRBJ2-1, the V gene TRBV24-1; TRBD2 matches 11 bases. Germline values: CDR1 KGHDR, CDR2 SFDVKD. The CDR3 extends over 18 amino acids. After removal of 1 base from V and 4 bases from J, the junction contained 8 bases not matched to a gene. CDR3 residues: CATSDLNPLAGGYNEQFF. CDR3 nucleotide sequence: TGTGCCACCAGTGATTTAAACCCCCTAGCGGGGGGTTACAATGAGCAGTTCTTC.

The J gene is TRBJ1-1, the V gene TRBV10-3, with 7 bases identical to TRBD1. After removal of 3 bases from V and 5 bases from J, the junction contained 6 bases not matched to a gene. Germline values: CDR1 ENHRY, CDR2 SYGVKD. The CDR3 is 14 amino acids. CDR3 sequence (DNA): TGTGCCATCAGTGAAGGGGACAGACCTACTGAAGCTTTCTTT. It codes for CAISEGDRPTEAFF.

This clonotype has just one count. The CDR3 DNA reads TGTGCCAGCAGCTCCATTCGGACTTGGGGGAGCTATGGCTACACCTTC. It specifies CASSSIRTWGSYGYTF. The rearrangement links TRBV7-2 to TRBJ1-2, with D maybe TRBD1 (5 bases). The CDR3 loop spans 16 amino acids. Per the germline V gene, CDR1 is SGHTA and CDR2 is FQGNSA. Trimming removed 4 bases at V and 4 bases at J, with 19 bases between.

By share, this clonotype ranks as medium-sized. V and J are TRBV19 and TRBJ2-2; D is ambiguous. Trimming pared 3 bases from V and 4 bases from J, leaving 12 bases between. The CDR3 extends over 15 amino acids. Looked up from germline, CDR1 is LNHDA and CDR2 is SQIVND (reference sequence). The CDR3 DNA reads as TGTGCCAGTAGTATGCAACGGGTCGGCACCGGGGAGCTGTTTTTT. Protein: CASSMQRVGTGELFF.

This clonotype is large (0.1 to 1%) within its sample. This chain joins TRBV6-5 and TRBJ1-3; D gene ambiguous. CDR3 length: 16 amino acids. Germline CDR1 is MNHEY and CDR2 is SVGAGI. V lost 4 bases and J lost 4, with 17 bases in between. Written as DNA, the CDR3 is TGTGCCAGCAGTTCCTCCTATGTGCTTACCGGAAACACCATATATTTT. Encoded protein: CASSSSYVLTGNTIYF.

This clonotype is judged medium-sized. CDR3 amino acids: CAISQGTGELFF. Here the CDR3 DNA reads TGTGCCATCAGTCAGGGCACCGGGGAGCTGTTTTTT. The rearrangement links TRBV10-3 to TRBJ2-2; TRBD1 might be the D (5 bases). The V and J ends lost 5 bases and 4 bases respectively, with 5 bases between them. From germline, CDR1 is ENHRY and CDR2 SYGVKD. The CDR3 runs to 12 residues.

In this sample, this clonotype is large. This rearrangement joins TRBV13 to TRBJ2-7; TRBD2 aligns across 10 bases. CDR1 and CDR2 from the germline V gene are PRHDT and FYEKMQ (reference sequence). Trimming cost V 6 bases and J 3 bases; bases outside gene matches: 5. This CDR3 has 14 residues. Here the CDR3 DNA reads TGTGCCAGCAGTAGTAGCGGGGGGCACTACGAGCAGTACTTC. Its translation is CASSSSGGHYEQYF.